These 25 T cell receptor beta chains share one sample of origin, sequenced in a study of T-cell reconstitution after alpha-beta-depleted transplantation in children. The authors prepared the TCRbeta library with unique molecular identifiers. TCRdb passed the PCR reads through MiXCR, listing each CDR3 protein once. The sample carries about 510,000 distinct CDR3 sequences, approximately 10% recorded once. The sample was PBMCs, mostly from graft donor cells, taken 180 days after TCRalphabeta/CD19-depleted stem cell transplant. The receptors stem from a female patient between 2 and 15 years old who had a stem cell transplant for aplastic anemia, so the T cells may come from the graft donor.

This clonotype was observed a handful of times. J is TRBJ2-2 and V is TRBV18, with TRBD2 matching 7 bases. J lost 7 bases, V lost 3 bases, and 8 bases had no gene match. Germline CDR1 KGHSH, CDR2 LQKENI. The CDR3 has 15 residues. Here the CDR3 DNA reads TGTGCCAGCTCACCGAGCGGGACGAACGGCGGGGAGCTGTTTTTT. Protein sequence: CASSPSGTNGGELFF.

This chain uses TRBV4-3 with TRBJ2-5, with 7 positions matching TRBD2. This CDR3 spans 14 amino acids. The V gene end was trimmed by 1 base and the J gene end by 8 bases; junction bases not matched to a gene: 7. CDR1 and CDR2 (germline): LGHNA, YSLEER. The CDR3 is CASSQGLADYTQYF. CDR3 nucleotide sequence: TGCGCCAGCAGCCAAGGACTAGCCGACTACACCCAGTACTTC.

On this clonotype: A junction boundary mismatches the germline segment, possibly from a read error. The rearrangement joins TRBV3-1 to TRBJ2-7; D remains unclear. The CDR3 is 18 amino acids. Germline assignment: CDR1 LGHDT and CDR2 YNNKEL (reference sequence). In DNA form, the CDR3 reads TGTGCCCGCAGCCAAGCCCCCCTTTTCCTAGTCCAGATATACGAGCAGTACTTC. Translating gives CARSQAPLFLVQIYEQYF.

The V and J genes are TRBV28 and TRBJ2-7; D is undetermined. This CDR3 has 12 amino acids. Trimming removed 3 bases at V and 6 bases at J, with 9 bases between. The germline V gene has CDR1 MDHEN and CDR2 SYDVKM. CDR3 DNA: TGTGCCAGCAGTTTCCCCCCCTCCGAGCAGTACTTC. Its translation is CASSFPPSEQYF.

This chain links TRBV5-6 with TRBJ1-5; D unclear. V lost 1 base and J lost 7, with 12 bases in between. The CDR3 is 14 amino acids. Germline V gives CDR1 SGHDT, CDR2 YYEEEE. The DNA for the CDR3 is TGTGCCAGCAGCTTGATGGGCAGTATCCAGCCCCAGCATTTT. It encodes CASSLMGSIQPQHF.

A few counts support this clonotype. V usage is TRBV4-3 and J usage is TRBJ2-3, with unresolved D. Trimming removed 4 bases from V and 8 bases from J, with 10 bases in between. Germline lookup yields CDR1 LGHNA and CDR2 YSLEER. This CDR3 region has 12 residues. CDR3 bases: TGCGCCAGCAGCCTTTCCGACGGTACGCAGTATTTT. This translates into CASSLSDGTQYF.

This clonotype was counted only a few times. This chain uses TRBV20-1 with TRBJ2-3; perhaps D is TRBD1 or TRBD2 (5 bases each). Trimming cost V 0 bases and J 4 bases, with 14 bases left between them. This CDR3 is 15 amino acids long. Germline V gene lookup returns CDR1 DFQATT and CDR2 SNEGSKA (reference sequence). The CDR3 loop reads CSARDQSGGPDTQYF. The CDR3 nucleotides read TGCAGTGCTAGAGATCAATCTGGGGGACCAGATACGCAGTATTTT.

This clonotype was counted ten times or more. The V gene is TRBV28, the J gene TRBJ2-5; D not resolved. Deletions cut 3 bases from V and 1 base from J, with 15 bases between. The CDR3 length is 16 residues. Germline lookup yields CDR1 MDHEN and CDR2 SYDVKM. CDR3 sequence: CASSLDGRTFQETQYF. The CDR3 DNA reads TGTGCCAGCAGTTTGGACGGACGGACCTTCCAAGAGACCCAGTACTTC.

J is TRBJ1-6 and V is TRBV27; 7 positions match TRBD1. V lost 3 bases, J lost 8 bases, and 7 bases stayed unmatched. Per germline, CDR1 MNHEY and CDR2 SMNVEV (reference sequence). This CDR3 has 15 residues. This CDR3 reads CASSFDRAAHSPLHF. The CDR3 region has the DNA TGTGCCAGCAGTTTCGACAGGGCAGCCCATTCACCCCTCCACTTT.

In its sample, this clonotype was seen a few times. The chain links TRBV7-6 to TRBJ2-5; D unresolved. Germline CDR1 is SGHVS and CDR2 is FNYEAQ. The CDR3 sequence is 20 residues long. V was trimmed by 2 bases and J by 2 bases, leaving 27 bases between them. The CDR3 DNA sequence: TGTGCCAGCAGCTTACTTACATTCCAGCCCGGCTCCTCCCGTCAAGAGACCCAGTACTTC. Amino acids: CASSLLTFQPGSSRQETQYF. The full variable domain, completed using reference TRBV7-6 and TRBJ2-5, is GAGVSQSPRYKVTKRGQDVALRCDPISGHVSLYWYRQALGQGPEFLTYFNYEAQQDKSGLPNDRFSAERPEGSISTLTIQRTEQRDSAMYRCASSLLTFQPGSSRQETQYFGPGTRLLVL.

The V gene is TRBV28, the J gene TRBJ2-7; 9 bases agree with TRBD1. The CDR3 extends over 14 amino acids. Unmatched junction bases numbered 7, after V lost 5 bases and J lost 5 bases. CDR1 MDHEN and CDR2 SYDVKM come from the germline V gene. CDR3 DNA: TGTGCCAGCAGTCGGGGGACAGGGTGGAACGAGCAGTACTTC. Translated, it gives CASSRGTGWNEQYF.

In its sample, this clonotype was seen a few times. The chain recombines TRBV20-1 with TRBJ1-6; D is perhaps TRBD1 (6 bases). Germline CDR1 and CDR2: DFQATT and SNEGSKA (reference sequence). With 3 bases removed from V and 1 base from J, the gap between germline ends came to 13 bases. The CDR3 spans 16 residues. CDR3 in amino acids: CSARSQGKSYNSPLHF. For the CDR3, the DNA is TGCAGTGCTAGGTCCCAGGGGAAGTCCTATAATTCACCCCTCCACTTT.

This chain uses TRBV7-2 with TRBJ2-7, with TRBD2 matching over 10 bases. The CDR3 is 15 residues long. V was clipped by 4 bases and J by 2 bases; unmatched bases: 5. The germline V gene has CDR1 SGHTA and CDR2 FQGNSA. CDR3 nucleotides: TGTGCCAGCAGCTCTACTAGCGGGGCCCCCTACGAGCAGTACTTC. Protein: CASSSTSGAPYEQYF.

This clonotype occurred a few times. V is TRBV29-1 and J is TRBJ2-3; D is undetermined. Germline CDR1 SQVTM, CDR2 ANQGSEA. The CDR3 consists of 15 residues. V lost 4 bases and J lost 4, with 18 bases in between. The CDR3, as DNA: TGCAGCGTTGTTCCCAGGAGCCCCGAAGCAGATACGCAGTATTTT. Its translation: CSVVPRSPEADTQYF.

This clonotype was detected a few times. This chain connects TRBV20-1 to TRBJ1-1, with D hard to call. The CDR3 runs to 12 residues. With 3 bases removed from V and 1 base from J, the gap between germline ends came to 6 bases. Germline lookup yields CDR1 DFQATT and CDR2 SNEGSKA (reference sequence). The CDR3: CSARTSNTEAFF. In DNA, the CDR3 is TGCAGTGCTAGGACATCGAACACTGAAGCTTTCTTT.

The V call is TRBV5-6, the J call TRBJ1-2; tentative D call: TRBD1 (6 bases). Germline V gene data show CDR1 as SGHDT and CDR2 as YYEEEE. V was cut by 4 bases and J by 2 bases, with 15 bases left in between. This CDR3 is built from 15 residues. The CDR3 protein is CASSAGGRSNYGYTF. DNA of the CDR3: TGTGCCAGCAGCGCCGGGGGCAGGTCAAACTATGGCTACACCTTC.

The gene calls are TRBV4-3 and TRBJ1-2; 11 nucleotides line up with TRBD1. Germline CDR1 LGHNA, CDR2 YSLEER. V dropped 5 bases and J dropped 0; count of bases not matched to a gene: 11. This CDR3 spans 18 amino acids. CDR3 amino acids: CASSFRTSGQGANYGYTF. The CDR3 nucleotides read TGCGCCAGCAGCTTCCGTACCTCGGGACAGGGGGCTAACTATGGCTACACCTTC.

The V and J genes are TRBV7-8 and TRBJ2-1; TRBD2 aligns across 10 bases. Germline lookup yields CDR1 SGHVS and CDR2 FQNEAQ. Trimming cost V 2 bases and J 8 bases; bases outside gene matches: 9. The CDR3 covers 16 residues. CDR3 region: CASSLWLAGDYDEQFF. The CDR3 nucleotides are TGTGCCAGCAGCTTATGGCTAGCGGGAGATTATGATGAGCAGTTCTTC.

This clonotype was observed at least ten times. One end of the junction varies from germline; a read error may be responsible. The rearrangement uses TRBV12-3 or TRBV12-4 and TRBJ2-1; 9 bases map to TRBD2. This CDR3 has 15 amino acids. The CDR3 DNA is TGTGCCAGCAGTCTAGCGGGGTTTGTCTACAATGAGCAGTTCTTC. Translating it yields CASSLAGFVYNEQFF.

The chain uses TRBV5-1 and TRBJ2-6; D call uncertain. The V and J ends lost 4 bases and 0 bases respectively, with 8 bases between them. Germline lookup yields CDR1 SGHRS and CDR2 YFSETQ. The CDR3 contains 15 residues. The CDR3 reads CASSTRGSGANVLTF. The CDR3 bases are TGCGCCAGCAGCACCCGCGGCTCTGGGGCCAACGTCCTGACTTTC.

The sample holds a few counts of this clonotype. The V gene is TRBV20-1, the J gene TRBJ2-6; possibly TRBD1 for D (5 bases). The CDR3 has 22 amino acids. Trimming cost V 0 bases and J 0 bases, with 27 bases left between them. Germline values: CDR1 DFQATT, CDR2 SNEGSKA (reference sequence). In nucleotides, the CDR3 is TGCAGTGCTAGAGATGGCAAGCGCAGGACATTCGACTCCAACTCTGGGGCCAACGTCCTGACTTTC. Translation: CSARDGKRRTFDSNSGANVLTF.

This clonotype was observed a handful of times. The chain couples TRBV20-1 to TRBJ1-6; D ambiguous. This CDR3 has 15 residues. Germline assignment: CDR1 DFQATT and CDR2 SNEGSKA (reference sequence). V lost 6 bases to trimming and J lost 3 bases, with 15 bases between them. The CDR3 nucleotides are TGCAGTGCCGGCCTGGGAGGCTTCTATAATTCACCCCTCCACTTT. This gives the protein CSAGLGGFYNSPLHF.

This clonotype appeared a single time. The rearrangement joins TRBV29-1 to TRBJ1-1, with 10 nucleotides matching TRBD1. J was trimmed by 1 base and V by 5 bases; bases with no gene match: 7. Germline V gene sequence: CDR1 SQVTM, CDR2 ANQGSEA. The CDR3 sequence is 15 residues long. The CDR3 sequence: CSVQPWTGGNTEAFF. CDR3 coding DNA: TGCAGCGTTCAACCCTGGACAGGGGGGAACACTGAAGCTTTCTTT.

This clonotype was seen a handful of times. The chain links TRBV7-8 to TRBJ2-5; D remains ambiguous. The CDR3 sequence is 14 residues long. The V gene lost 5 bases and the J gene lost 1 base, with 11 bases spanning the gap. Germline CDR1 is SGHVS and CDR2 is FQNEAQ. The CDR3 protein is CASSPGRSQETQYF. The CDR3 DNA follows: TGTGCCAGCAGCCCCGGCCGGTCCCAAGAGACCCAGTACTTC.

In the case of this clonotype: No conserved phenylalanine or tryptophan ends this CDR3, so it is likely a read error. The DNA is left out, because the CDR3 cannot be placed on it with certainty; the CDR3 is given as TCRdb lists it. V usage is TRBV20-1 and J usage is TRBJ2-5; TRBD2 is taken as the D call from the table, unchecked against the DNA. Germline CDR1 reads DFQATT; CDR2 reads SNEGSKA (reference sequence). The CDR3 is 12 amino acids in total, end residues counted. The chain's CDR3 is CSARDGGGLVIV.